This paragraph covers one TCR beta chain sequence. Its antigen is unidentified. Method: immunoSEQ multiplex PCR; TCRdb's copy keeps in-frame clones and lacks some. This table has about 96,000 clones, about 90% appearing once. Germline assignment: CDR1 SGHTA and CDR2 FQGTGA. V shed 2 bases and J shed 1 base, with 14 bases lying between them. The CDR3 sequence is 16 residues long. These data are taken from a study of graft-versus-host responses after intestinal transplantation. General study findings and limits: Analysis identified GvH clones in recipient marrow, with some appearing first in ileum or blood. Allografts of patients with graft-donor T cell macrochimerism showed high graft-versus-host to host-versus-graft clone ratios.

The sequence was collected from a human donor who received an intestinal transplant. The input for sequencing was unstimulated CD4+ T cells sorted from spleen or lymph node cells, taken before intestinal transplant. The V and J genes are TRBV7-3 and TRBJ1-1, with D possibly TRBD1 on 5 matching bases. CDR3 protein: CASSLQGTTRNTEAFF. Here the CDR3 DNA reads TGTGCCAGCAGCTTACAGGGCACGACTAGGAACACTGAAGCTTTCTTT.